This T cell receptor (beta chain) was observed in a study of T cell responses to AZD1222 COVID-19 vaccine. For this clone: As yet, its antigen is unknown.

The protocol was immunoSEQ multiplex PCR, while the TCRdb copy is restricted to in-frame clones and leaves out a portion. The table includes 150,000 to 180,000 clones, around 90% detected once. Study results and limitations: Every sample of the repertoires postdated the peak T cell response. Close to half of spike-specific TCRs reportedly recognize unmutated variant regions.

Germline assignment: CDR1 KGHDR and CDR2 SFDVKD. The CDR3 runs 14 residues. Trimming took 5 bases from V and 4 from J; bases not matched to a gene: 5. This clonotype was obtained from an adult in good health. The specimen comprised peripheral blood, sampled on day 0 of AZD1222 vaccination. This chain uses TRBV24-1 with TRBJ2-5; 8 nucleotides line up with TRBD1. CDR3 nucleotide sequence: TGTGCCACCAGTGTGGCAGGGGGCCCAGAGACCCAGTACTTC. Encoded protein: CATSVAGGPETQYF.